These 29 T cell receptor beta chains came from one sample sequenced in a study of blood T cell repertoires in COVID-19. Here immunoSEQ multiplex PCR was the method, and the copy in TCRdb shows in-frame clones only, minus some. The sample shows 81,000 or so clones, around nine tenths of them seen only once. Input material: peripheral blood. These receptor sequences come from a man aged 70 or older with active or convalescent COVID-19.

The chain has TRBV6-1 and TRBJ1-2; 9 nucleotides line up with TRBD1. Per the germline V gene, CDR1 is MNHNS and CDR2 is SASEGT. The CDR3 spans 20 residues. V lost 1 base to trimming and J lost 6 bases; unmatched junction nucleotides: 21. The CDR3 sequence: CASSEEGRRGQGSQRDGYTF. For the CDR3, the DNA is TGTGCCAGCAGTGAAGAAGGCCGCCGGGGACAGGGTAGCCAAAGAGATGGCTACACCTTC.

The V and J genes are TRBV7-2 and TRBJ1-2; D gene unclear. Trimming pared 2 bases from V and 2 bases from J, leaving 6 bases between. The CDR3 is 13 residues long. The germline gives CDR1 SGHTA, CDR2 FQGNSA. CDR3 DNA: TGTGCCAGCAGCTTAAACAGCAACTATGGCTACACCTTC. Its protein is CASSLNSNYGYTF.

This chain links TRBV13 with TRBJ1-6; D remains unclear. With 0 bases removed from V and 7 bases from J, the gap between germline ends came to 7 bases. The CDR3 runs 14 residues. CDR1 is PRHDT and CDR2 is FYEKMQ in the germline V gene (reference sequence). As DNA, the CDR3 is TGTGCCAGCAGCTTAGGGGGGAGCAATTCACCCCTCCACTTT. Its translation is CASSLGGSNSPLHF. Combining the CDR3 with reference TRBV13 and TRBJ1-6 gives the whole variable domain AAGVIQSPRHLIKEKRETATLKCYPIPRHDTVYWYQQGPGQDPQFLISFYEKMQSDKGSIPDRFSAQQFSDYHSELNMSSLELGDSALYFCASSLGGSNSPLHFGNGTRLTVT.

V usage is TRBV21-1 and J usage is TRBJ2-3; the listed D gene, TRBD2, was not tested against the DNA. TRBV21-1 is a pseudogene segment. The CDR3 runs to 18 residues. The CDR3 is CASSKAPRAGESTDTQYF. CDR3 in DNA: TGTGCCAGCAGCAAAGCCCCTCGGGCGGGGGAGTCCACAGATACGCAGTATTTT.

The CDR3 nucleotides are TGTGCCAGTAGTATTAACAGCGGGGGGGCCTTCGGGGAGCTGTTTTTT. Its translation is CASSINSGGAFGELFF. The chain recombines TRBV19 with TRBJ2-2; 10 bases agree with TRBD2. The CDR3 has 16 amino acids. Germline V gives CDR1 LNHDA, CDR2 SQIVND (reference sequence). J was trimmed by 7 bases and V by 3 bases; bases with no gene match: 8.

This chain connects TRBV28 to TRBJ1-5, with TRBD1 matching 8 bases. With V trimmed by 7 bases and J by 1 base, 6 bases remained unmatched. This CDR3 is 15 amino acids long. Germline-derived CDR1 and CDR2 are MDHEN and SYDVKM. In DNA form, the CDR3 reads TGTGCCAGCAAGCCAGGGGGCGCGAGCAATCAGCCCCAGCATTTT. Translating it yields CASKPGGASNQPQHF.

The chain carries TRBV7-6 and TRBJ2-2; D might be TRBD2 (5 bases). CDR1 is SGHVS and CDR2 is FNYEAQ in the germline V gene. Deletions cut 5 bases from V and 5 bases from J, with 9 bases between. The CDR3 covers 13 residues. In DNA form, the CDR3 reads TGTGCCAGCAGCGGGAGCTTGACCGGGGAGCTGTTTTTT. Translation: CASSGSLTGELFF.

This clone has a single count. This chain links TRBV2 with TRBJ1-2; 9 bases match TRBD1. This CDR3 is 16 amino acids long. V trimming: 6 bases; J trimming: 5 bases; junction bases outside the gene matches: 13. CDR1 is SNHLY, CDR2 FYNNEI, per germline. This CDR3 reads CASSLLLDRGRYGYTF. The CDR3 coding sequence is TGTGCCAGCAGCCTCTTGCTGGACAGGGGACGGTATGGCTACACCTTC.

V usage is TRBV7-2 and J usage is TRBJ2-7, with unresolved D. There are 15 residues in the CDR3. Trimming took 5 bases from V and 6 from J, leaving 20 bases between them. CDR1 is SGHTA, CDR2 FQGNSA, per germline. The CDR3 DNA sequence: TGTGCCAGCAGCCTCCGTGGAAGAGGTCTTGGCGAGCAGTACTTC. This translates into CASSLRGRGLGEQYF.

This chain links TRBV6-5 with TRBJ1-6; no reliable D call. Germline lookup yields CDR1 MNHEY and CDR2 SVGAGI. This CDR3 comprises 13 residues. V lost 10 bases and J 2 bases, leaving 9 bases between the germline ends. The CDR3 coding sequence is TGTGCCAACCGACTTGCCTATAATTCACCCCTCCACTTT. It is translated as CANRLAYNSPLHF.

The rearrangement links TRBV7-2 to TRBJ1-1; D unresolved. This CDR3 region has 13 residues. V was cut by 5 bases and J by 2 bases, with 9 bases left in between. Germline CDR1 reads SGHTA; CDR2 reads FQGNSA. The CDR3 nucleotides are TGTGCCAGCAGCCCAAGGAGAAACACTGAAGCTTTCTTT. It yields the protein CASSPRRNTEAFF.

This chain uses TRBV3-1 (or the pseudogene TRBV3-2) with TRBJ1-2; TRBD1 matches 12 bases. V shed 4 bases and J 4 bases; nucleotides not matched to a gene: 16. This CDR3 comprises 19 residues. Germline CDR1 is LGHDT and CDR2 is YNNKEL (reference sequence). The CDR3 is CASSRTSTGTGGRAYGYTF. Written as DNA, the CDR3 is TGTGCCAGCAGCCGGACTTCAACCGGGACAGGGGGCCGGGCCTATGGCTACACCTTC.

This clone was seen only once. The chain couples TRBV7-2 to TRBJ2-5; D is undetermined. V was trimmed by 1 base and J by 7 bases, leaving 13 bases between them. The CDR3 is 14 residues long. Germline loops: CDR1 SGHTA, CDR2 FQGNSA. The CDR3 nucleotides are TGTGCCAGCAGCTTAGTGGGTAGTACGGGGACCCAGTACTTC. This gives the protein CASSLVGSTGTQYF.

The CDR3, as DNA: TGTGCCACTACGGGACAGCTTTCCTATGGCTACACCTTC. It specifies CATTGQLSYGYTF. The rearrangement links TRBV19 to TRBJ1-2, with 7 bases lining up with TRBD1. Germline V gives CDR1 LNHDA, CDR2 SQIVND (reference sequence). V shed 10 bases and J 4 bases; nucleotides not matched to a gene: 9. This CDR3 has 13 amino acids.

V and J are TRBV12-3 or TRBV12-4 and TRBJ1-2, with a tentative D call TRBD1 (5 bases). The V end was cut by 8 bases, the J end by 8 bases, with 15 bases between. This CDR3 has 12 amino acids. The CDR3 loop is CASAQEAGGYTF. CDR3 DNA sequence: TGTGCCAGCGCACAGGAGGCGGGAGGCTACACCTTC.

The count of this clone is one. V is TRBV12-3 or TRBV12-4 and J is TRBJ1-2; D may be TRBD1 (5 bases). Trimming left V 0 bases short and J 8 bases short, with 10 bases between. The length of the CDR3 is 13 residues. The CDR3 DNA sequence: TGTGCCAGCAGTTTAGCAGGGGCTGGCGGCTACACCTTC. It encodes CASSLAGAGGYTF.

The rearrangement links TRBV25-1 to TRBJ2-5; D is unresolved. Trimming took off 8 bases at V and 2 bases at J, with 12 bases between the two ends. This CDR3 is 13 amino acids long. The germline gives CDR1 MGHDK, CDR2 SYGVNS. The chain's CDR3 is CASEETYQETQYF. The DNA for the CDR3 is TGTGCCAGCGAGGAGACTTATCAAGAGACCCAGTACTTC. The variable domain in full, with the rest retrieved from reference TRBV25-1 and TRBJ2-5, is EADIYQTPRYLVIGTGKKITLECSQTMGHDKMYWYQQDPGMELHLIHYSYGVNSTEKGDLSSESTVSRIRTEHFPLTLESARPSHTSQYLCASEETYQETQYFGPGTRLLVL.

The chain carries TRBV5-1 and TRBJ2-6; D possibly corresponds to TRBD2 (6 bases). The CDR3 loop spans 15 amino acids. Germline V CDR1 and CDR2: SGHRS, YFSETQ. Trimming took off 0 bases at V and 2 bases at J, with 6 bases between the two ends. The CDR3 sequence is CASSLAGAGANVLTF. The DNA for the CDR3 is TGCGCCAGCAGCTTGGCGGGGGCTGGGGCCAACGTCCTGACTTTC.

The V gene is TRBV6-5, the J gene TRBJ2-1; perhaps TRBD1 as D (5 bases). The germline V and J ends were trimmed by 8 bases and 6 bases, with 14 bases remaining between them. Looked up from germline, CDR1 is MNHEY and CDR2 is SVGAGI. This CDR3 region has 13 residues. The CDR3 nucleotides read TGTGCCAGCTGGCCAGGGCTAGGCAATGAGCAGTTCTTC. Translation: CASWPGLGNEQFF.

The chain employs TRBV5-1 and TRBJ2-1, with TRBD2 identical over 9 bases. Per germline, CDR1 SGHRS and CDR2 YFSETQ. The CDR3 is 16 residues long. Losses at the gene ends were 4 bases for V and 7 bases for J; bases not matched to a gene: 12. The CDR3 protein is CASSGGGAGLRNEQFF. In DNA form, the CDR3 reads TGCGCCAGCAGCGGCGGGGGGGCCGGGTTGAGGAATGAGCAGTTCTTC.

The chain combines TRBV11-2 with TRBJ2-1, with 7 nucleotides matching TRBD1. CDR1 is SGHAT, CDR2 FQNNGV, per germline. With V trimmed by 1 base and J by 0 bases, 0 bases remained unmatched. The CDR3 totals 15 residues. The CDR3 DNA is TGTGCCAGCAGCTTAGGACAGGGCTCCTACAATGAGCAGTTCTTC. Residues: CASSLGQGSYNEQFF.

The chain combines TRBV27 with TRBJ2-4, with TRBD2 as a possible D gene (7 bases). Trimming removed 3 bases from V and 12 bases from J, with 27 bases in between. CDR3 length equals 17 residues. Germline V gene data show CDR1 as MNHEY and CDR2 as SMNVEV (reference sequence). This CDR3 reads CASSLGGPWRGVFSQYF. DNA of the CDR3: TGTGCCAGCAGTTTGGGGGGGCCCTGGCGGGGTGTCTTTTCTCAGTACTTC.

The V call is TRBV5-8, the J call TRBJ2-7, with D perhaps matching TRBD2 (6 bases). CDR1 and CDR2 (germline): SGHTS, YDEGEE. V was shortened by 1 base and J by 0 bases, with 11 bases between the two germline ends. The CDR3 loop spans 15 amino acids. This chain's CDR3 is CASSLTGTSSYEQYF. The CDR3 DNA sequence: TGTGCCAGCAGCTTGACCGGGACTTCCTCCTACGAGCAGTACTTC.

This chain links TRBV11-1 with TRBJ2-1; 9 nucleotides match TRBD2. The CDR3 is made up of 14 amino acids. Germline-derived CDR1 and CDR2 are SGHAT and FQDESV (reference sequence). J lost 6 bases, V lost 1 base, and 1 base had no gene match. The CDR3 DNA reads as TGTGCCAGCAGCTTAGTGCGGGGGGGCAATGAGCAGTTCTTC. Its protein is CASSLVRGGNEQFF.

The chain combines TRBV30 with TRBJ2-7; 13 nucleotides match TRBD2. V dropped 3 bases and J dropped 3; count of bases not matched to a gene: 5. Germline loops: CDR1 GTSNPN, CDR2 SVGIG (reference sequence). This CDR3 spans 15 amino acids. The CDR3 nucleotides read TGTGCCTGGAGCCAGGGACTAGCGGGGAACTACGAGCAGTACTTC. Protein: CAWSQGLAGNYEQYF.

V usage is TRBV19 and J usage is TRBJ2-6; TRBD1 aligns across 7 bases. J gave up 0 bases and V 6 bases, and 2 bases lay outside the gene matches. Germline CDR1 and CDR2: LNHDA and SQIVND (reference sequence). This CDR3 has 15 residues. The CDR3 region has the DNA TGTGCCAGTAGCTCAGGGGGCTCTGGGGCCAACGTCCTGACTTTC. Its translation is CASSSGGSGANVLTF.

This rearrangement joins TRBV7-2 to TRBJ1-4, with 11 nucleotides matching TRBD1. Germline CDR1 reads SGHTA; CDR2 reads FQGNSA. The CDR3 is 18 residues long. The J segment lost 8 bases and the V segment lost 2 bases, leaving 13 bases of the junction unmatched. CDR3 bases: TGTGCCAGCAGCTTACGGTTTGGACAGGGGGCTCTGGGAGAAAAACTGTTTTTT. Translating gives CASSLRFGQGALGEKLFF.

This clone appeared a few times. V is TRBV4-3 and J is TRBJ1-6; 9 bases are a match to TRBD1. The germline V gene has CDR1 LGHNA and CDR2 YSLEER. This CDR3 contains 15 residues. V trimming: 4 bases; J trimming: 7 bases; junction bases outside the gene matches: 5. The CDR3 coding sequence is TGCGCCAGCAGCCCCGGGACAGGGAAGAATTCACCCCTCCACTTT. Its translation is CASSPGTGKNSPLHF.

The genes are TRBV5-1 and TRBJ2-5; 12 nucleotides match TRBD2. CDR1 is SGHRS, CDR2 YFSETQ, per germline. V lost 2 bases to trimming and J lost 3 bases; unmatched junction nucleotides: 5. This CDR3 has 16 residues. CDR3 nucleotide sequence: TGCGCCAGCAGCTTAGGGACTAGCGGGCAAGAAGAGACCCAGTACTTC. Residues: CASSLGTSGQEETQYF.